This T cell receptor (beta chain) originates from a study of long-term antiretroviral therapy in people with HIV. Trimming pared 6 bases from V and 13 bases from J, leaving 15 bases between. CDR1 is SEHNR, CDR2 FQNEAQ, per germline (reference sequence). CDR3 length: 12 amino acids. Samples were assayed with immunoSEQ v3.0 at survey level. Per-sample targets for sequencing were roughly 35,000-55,000 T-cell genomes. Assay used: immunoSEQ multiplex PCR; TCRdb lists only in-frame clones, some missing. This sample yields 25,000 to 35,000 clones, of which around nine tenths are seen a single time; 3% to 4.5% belongs to the top ten.

This sequence originates from a woman aged 18-35 years with HIV. The material sequenced was unsorted PBMCs, taken 1.8 years after starting antiretroviral therapy. The chain carries TRBV7-9 and TRBJ2-2, with a weak D call TRBD2 (6 bases). The CDR3 DNA follows: TGTGCCAGCAGTGGAGGAGGGCTAGGGCTGTTTTTT. It is translated as CASSGGGLGLFF.